This passage covers 14 T cell receptor beta chains from one sample sequenced in a study of cytomegalovirus exposure and HLA in healthy donors. Amplification used 60 Vbeta primers and 13 Jbeta primers. This table comes from immunoSEQ multiplex PCR, and its TCRdb copy is limited to in-frame clones, with some not included. This table lists about 55,000 clones. The sequenced sample consisted of PBMCs. These receptors all come from a man aged 45-60 years in good health and CMV-seropositive.

The V call is TRBV6-1, the J call TRBJ2-1; D gene ambiguous. V was clipped by 2 bases and J by 3 bases, with 8 bases between them. CDR1 and CDR2 (germline): MNHNS, SASEGT. This CDR3 is built from 14 residues. The CDR3 DNA follows: TGTGCCAGCAGTGAACAGGCTCTCTACAATGAGCAGTTCTTC. Its translation: CASSEQALYNEQFF.

The gene calls are TRBV7-2 and TRBJ1-2; D ambiguous. Germline V CDR1 and CDR2: SGHTA, FQGNSA. The CDR3 consists of 13 residues. V shed 4 bases and J shed 1 base, with 7 bases lying between them. CDR3 coding DNA: TGTGCCAGCAGCTATATATTTAACTATGGCTACACCTTC. Translated, it gives CASSYIFNYGYTF.

This chain joins TRBV5-4 and TRBJ2-1; the match to TRBD2 covers 9 bases. V trimming: 4 bases; J trimming: 3 bases; junction bases outside the gene matches: 8. The CDR3 has 16 amino acids. CDR1 and CDR2 (germline): SGHNT, YYREEE (reference sequence). Here the CDR3 reads CASSLSTSGHYNEQFF. The CDR3 nucleotides are TGTGCCAGCAGCCTAAGCACTAGCGGGCACTACAATGAGCAGTTCTTC. Looking up the rest from reference TRBV5-4 and TRBJ2-1 gives the full variable domain: ETGVTQSPTHLIKTRGQQVTLRCSSQSGHNTVSWYQQALGQGPQFIFQYYREEENGRGNFPPRFSGLQFPNYSSELNVNALELDDSALYLCASSLSTSGHYNEQFFGPGTRLTVL.

This chain uses TRBV6-5 with TRBJ1-2; no definite D call. The germline V and J ends were trimmed by 0 bases and 4 bases, with 6 bases remaining between them. Germline values: CDR1 MNHEY, CDR2 SVGAGI. The length of the CDR3 is 13 residues. In DNA, the CDR3 is TGTGCCAGCAGTTACTCGATAGCCTATGGCTACACCTTC. Translating it yields CASSYSIAYGYTF.

This chain links TRBV6-6 with TRBJ2-2; 8 bases align to TRBD1. The trim removed 5 bases at V and 2 bases at J, leaving 4 bases unmatched. The CDR3 totals 15 residues. Germline loops: CDR1 MNHNY, CDR2 SVGAGI (reference sequence). This chain's CDR3 is CASSRDRLNTGELFF. The CDR3 DNA follows: TGTGCCAGCAGTCGGGACAGGCTAAACACCGGGGAGCTGTTTTTT.

This chain uses TRBV7-2 with TRBJ2-1; 9 bases map to TRBD1. CDR3 size: 15 residues. The ends lost 7 bases at V and 5 bases at J; junction bases unmatched: 9. CDR1 SGHTA and CDR2 FQGNSA come from the germline V gene. The CDR3 nucleotides read TGTGCCAGCAAGTCCGGGACAGGGCGTAACAATGAGCAGTTCTTC. It codes for CASKSGTGRNNEQFF.

The chain has TRBV5-1 and TRBJ2-7, with D possibly matching TRBD2 (7 bases). V lost 3 bases and J 2 bases, leaving 18 bases between the germline ends. Germline CDR1 and CDR2: SGHRS and YFSETQ. There are 16 residues in the CDR3. This chain's CDR3 is CASSSRTAGSAYEQYF. CDR3 bases: TGCGCCAGCAGCTCCCGGACAGCGGGGTCCGCCTACGAGCAGTACTTC. Full variable domain (outside the CDR3, taken from reference TRBV5-1 and TRBJ2-7): KAGVTQTPRYLIKTRGQQVTLSCSPISGHRSVSWYQQTPGQGLQFLFEYFSETQRNKGNFPGRFSGRQFSNSRSEMNVSTLELGDSALYLCASSSRTAGSAYEQYFGPGTRLTVT.

The V and J genes are TRBV18 and TRBJ1-4; D not resolved. Germline V gives CDR1 KGHSH, CDR2 LQKENI. V lost 2 bases, J lost 4 bases, and 11 bases lay in between. The CDR3 is 15 amino acids. The CDR3 DNA reads as TGTGCCAGCTCACCAAGTAACAGCGGTAATGAAAAACTGTTTTTT. Protein sequence: CASSPSNSGNEKLFF.

The chain combines TRBV27 with TRBJ2-6; TRBD1 agrees at 10 bases. This CDR3 contains 16 residues. In germline, CDR1 is MNHEY, CDR2 SMNVEV (reference sequence). J lost 2 bases, V lost 3 bases, and 1 base had no gene match. Here the CDR3 reads CASSLTGGTGANVLTF. CDR3 DNA: TGTGCCAGCAGTTTGACAGGGGGCACTGGGGCCAACGTCCTGACTTTC.

This chain uses TRBV6-1 with TRBJ1-2, with 8 bases lining up with TRBD1. The length of the CDR3 is 14 residues. From germline, CDR1 is MNHNS and CDR2 SASEGT. After removal of 6 bases from V and 4 bases from J, the junction contained 7 bases not matched to a gene. The CDR3 region is CASRLQGGGYGYTF. The CDR3 DNA follows: TGTGCCAGCAGACTACAGGGGGGCGGCTATGGCTACACCTTC.

The V call is TRBV11-1, the J call TRBJ2-7; D may be TRBD1 (5 bases). CDR3 length: 14 amino acids. The V end lost 1 base, the J end lost 3 bases, and 10 bases lay between the germline ends. CDR1 is SGHAT, CDR2 FQDESV, per germline (reference sequence). The chain's CDR3 is CASSLGGASYEQYF. The CDR3 DNA follows: TGTGCCAGCAGCTTAGGGGGCGCTAGCTACGAGCAGTACTTC.

V usage is TRBV27 and J usage is TRBJ2-7, with D possibly matching TRBD1 (6 bases). The length of the CDR3 is 13 residues. V was clipped by 6 bases and J by 2 bases, with 11 bases between them. Germline values: CDR1 MNHEY, CDR2 SMNVEV (reference sequence). The CDR3 DNA sequence: TGTGCCAGCAGCCTACAGGGTCCCTACGAGCAGTACTTC. As protein: CASSLQGPYEQYF.

The rearrangement joins TRBV4-1 to TRBJ1-5; maybe TRBD1 (6 bases). V shed 4 bases and J shed 0 bases, with 16 bases lying between them. This CDR3 has 17 amino acids. The germline gives CDR1 MGHRA, CDR2 YSYEKL. CDR3 amino acids: CASSPRDTRLSNQPQHF. CDR3 DNA: TGCGCCAGCAGCCCCCGGGACACCAGGCTTAGCAATCAGCCCCAGCATTTT.

The chain combines TRBV5-1 with TRBJ2-7; 10 bases map to TRBD1. V lost 6 bases to trimming and J lost 5 bases; unmatched junction nucleotides: 2. The CDR3 sequence is 12 residues long. In germline, CDR1 is SGHRS, CDR2 YFSETQ. CDR3 residues: CASTGTGDEQYF. Written as DNA, the CDR3 is TGCGCCAGCACCGGGACAGGGGACGAGCAGTACTTC.